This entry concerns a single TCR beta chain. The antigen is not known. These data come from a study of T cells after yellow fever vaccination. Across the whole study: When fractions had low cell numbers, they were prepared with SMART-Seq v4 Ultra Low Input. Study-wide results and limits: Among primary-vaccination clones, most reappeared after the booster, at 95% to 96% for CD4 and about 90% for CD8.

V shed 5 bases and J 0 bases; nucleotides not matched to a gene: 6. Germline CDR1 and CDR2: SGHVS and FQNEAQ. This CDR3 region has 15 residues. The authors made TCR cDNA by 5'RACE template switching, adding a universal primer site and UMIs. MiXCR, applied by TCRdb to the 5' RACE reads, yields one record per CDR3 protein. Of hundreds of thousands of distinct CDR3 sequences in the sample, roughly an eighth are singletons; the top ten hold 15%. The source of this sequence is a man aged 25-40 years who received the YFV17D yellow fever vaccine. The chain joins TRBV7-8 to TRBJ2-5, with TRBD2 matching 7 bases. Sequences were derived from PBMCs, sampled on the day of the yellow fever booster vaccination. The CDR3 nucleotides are TGTGCCAGCAGCGACGGGACTAAATACCAAGAGACCCAGTACTTC. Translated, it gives CASSDGTKYQETQYF.